This T cell receptor beta chain is from a study of blood T cell repertoires in COVID-19. Study summary: Some COVID-19 samples were acute and others convalescent; all came from the United States, Italy and Spain. PBMCs, B-cell-depleted T cells, or T cells provided the cDNA or gDNA that made up the material.

In the original processing: Amplified reference gene primers provided the basis for estimating nucleated cell counts. TCRdb keeps only in-frame clones here, not all; method: immunoSEQ multiplex PCR. D and trimming come from the DNA, and the V and J calls and clone size come from that table. The table includes some 44,000 clones, roughly 90% detected once. The ends were cut back, 0 bases at V and 2 bases at J, with 12 bases in the middle. Germline assignment: CDR1 SGDLS and CDR2 YYNGEE. The CDR3 length is 15 residues. The sample taken for sequencing was peripheral blood. The chain links TRBV9 to TRBJ2-7; tentative D call: TRBD2 (5 bases). This TCR came from a human donor in a cohort sampled during active COVID-19. The CDR3 DNA follows: TGTGCCAGCAGCGTAGGAGGGAGTATTACCTACGAGCAGTACTTC. It yields the protein CASSVGGSITYEQYF.